This TCR beta chain came from a study of blood T cell repertoires in COVID-19. Overall study: Whether acute or convalescent, the COVID-19 samples came from the United States, Italy and Spain. Sources were T cells, B-cell-depleted T cells, or PBMCs; the material itself was cDNA or gDNA.

Authors' data handling: Estimates of nucleated cell counts were drawn from the amplification of reference gene primers. TCRdb's copy holds only in-frame clones and misses some; the assay was immunoSEQ multiplex PCR. Clone size and the V and J calls come from that table; the DNA yielded D and trimming. This table holds approximately 70,000 clones, more than 85% found once. This clone was seen once. The V gene's germline CDR1 is LGHDT and CDR2 YNNKEL (reference sequence). The ends lost 5 bases at V and 7 bases at J; junction bases unmatched: 6. The CDR3 has 14 amino acids. Enrollment of patients from Seattle took place during active infection, with longitudinal follow-up.

The source is a man aged 40-50 years with COVID-19, enrolled during active disease. The specimen was peripheral blood. This rearrangement joins TRBV3-1 (or the pseudogene TRBV3-2) to TRBJ1-5; the match to TRBD1 covers 9 bases. The CDR3 here is CASSDRGGRQPQHF. The CDR3 DNA reads as TGTGCCAGCAGCGACAGGGGGGGGCGGCAGCCCCAGCATTTT.